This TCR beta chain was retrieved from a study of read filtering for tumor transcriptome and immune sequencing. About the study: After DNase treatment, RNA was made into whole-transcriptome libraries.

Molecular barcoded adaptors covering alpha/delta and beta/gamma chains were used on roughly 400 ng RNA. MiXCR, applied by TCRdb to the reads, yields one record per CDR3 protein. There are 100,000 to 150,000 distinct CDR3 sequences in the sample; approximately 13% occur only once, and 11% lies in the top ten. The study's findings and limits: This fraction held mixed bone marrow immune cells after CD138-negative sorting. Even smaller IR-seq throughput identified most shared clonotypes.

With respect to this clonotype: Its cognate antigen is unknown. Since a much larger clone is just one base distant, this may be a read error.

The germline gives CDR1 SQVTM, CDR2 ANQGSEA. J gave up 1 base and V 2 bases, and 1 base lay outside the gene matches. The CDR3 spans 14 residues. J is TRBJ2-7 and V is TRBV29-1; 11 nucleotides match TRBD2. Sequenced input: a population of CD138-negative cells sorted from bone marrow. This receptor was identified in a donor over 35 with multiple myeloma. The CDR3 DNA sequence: TGCAGCGTTGAATTAGCGGGAGGGTCCTACGAGCAGTACTTC. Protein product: CSVELAGGSYEQYF.